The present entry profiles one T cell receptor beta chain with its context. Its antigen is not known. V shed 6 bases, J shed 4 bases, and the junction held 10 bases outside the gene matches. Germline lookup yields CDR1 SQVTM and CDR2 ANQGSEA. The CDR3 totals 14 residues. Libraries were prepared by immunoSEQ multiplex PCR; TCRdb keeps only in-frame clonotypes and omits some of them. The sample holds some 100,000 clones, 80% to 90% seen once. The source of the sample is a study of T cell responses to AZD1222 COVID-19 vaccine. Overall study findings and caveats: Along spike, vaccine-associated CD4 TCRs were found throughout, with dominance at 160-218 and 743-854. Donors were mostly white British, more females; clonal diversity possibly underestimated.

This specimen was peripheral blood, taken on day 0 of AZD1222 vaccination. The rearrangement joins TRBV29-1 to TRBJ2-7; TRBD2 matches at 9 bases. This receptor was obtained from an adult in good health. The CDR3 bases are TGCAGCGTGGGAGTTAGCGGGAGCTGGTACGAGCAGTACTTC. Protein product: CSVGVSGSWYEQYF.